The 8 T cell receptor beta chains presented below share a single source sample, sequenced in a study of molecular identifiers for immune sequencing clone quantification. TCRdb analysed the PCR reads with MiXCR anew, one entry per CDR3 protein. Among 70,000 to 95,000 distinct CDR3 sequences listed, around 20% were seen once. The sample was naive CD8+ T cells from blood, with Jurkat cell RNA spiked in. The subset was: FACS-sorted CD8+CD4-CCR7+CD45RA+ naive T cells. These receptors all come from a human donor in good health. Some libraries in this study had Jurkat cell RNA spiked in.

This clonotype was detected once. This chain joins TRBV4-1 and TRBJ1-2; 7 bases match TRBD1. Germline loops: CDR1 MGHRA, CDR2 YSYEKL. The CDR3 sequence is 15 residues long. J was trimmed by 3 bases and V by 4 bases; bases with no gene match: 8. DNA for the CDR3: TGCGCCAGCAGCCCGCGACAGGGAGGGCACTATGGCTACACCTTC. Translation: CASSPRQGGHYGYTF.

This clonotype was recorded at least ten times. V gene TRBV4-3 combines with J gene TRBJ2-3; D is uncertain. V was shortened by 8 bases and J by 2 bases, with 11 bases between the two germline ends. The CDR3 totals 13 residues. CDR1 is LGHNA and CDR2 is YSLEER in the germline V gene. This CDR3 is CASGPRTTDTQYF. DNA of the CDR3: TGCGCCAGCGGCCCCCGCACCACAGATACGCAGTATTTT.

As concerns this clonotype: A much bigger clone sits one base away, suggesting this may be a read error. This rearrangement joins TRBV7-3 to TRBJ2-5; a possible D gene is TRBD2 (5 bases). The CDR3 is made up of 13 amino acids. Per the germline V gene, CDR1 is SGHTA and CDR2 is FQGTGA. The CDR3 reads CAGSLWSGETQYF. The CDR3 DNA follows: TGTGCCGGCAGCTTATGGTCGGGGGAGACCCAGTACTTC.

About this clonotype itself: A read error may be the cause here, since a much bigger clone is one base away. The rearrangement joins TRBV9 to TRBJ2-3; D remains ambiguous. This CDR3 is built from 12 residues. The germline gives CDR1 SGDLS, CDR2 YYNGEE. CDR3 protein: CASSQLTETQYF. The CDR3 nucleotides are TGTGCCAGCAGCCAACTCACAGAAACGCAGTATTTT.

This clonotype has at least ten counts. The CDR3 nucleotides are TGTGCCAGCCCCGGCAGTAATGAAAAACTGTTTTTT. Translated: CASPGSNEKLFF. The V and J genes are TRBV21-1 and TRBJ1-4; no check of the table's D call, TRBD1, against the DNA was made. TRBV21-1 is reported as a pseudogene. The CDR3 has 12 residues.

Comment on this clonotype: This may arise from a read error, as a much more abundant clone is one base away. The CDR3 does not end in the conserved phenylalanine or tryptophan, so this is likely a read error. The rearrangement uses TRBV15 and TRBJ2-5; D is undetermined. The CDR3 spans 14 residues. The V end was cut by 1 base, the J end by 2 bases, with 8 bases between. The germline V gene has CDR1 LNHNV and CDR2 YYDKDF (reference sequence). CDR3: CATSRAWGQETQYL. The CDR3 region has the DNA TGTGCCACCAGCAGAGCATGGGGTCAAGAGACCCAGTACCTC.

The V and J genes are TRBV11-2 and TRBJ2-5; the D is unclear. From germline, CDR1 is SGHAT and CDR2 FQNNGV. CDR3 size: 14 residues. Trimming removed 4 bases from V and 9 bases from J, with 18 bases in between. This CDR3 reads CASSSRAVGEAQYF. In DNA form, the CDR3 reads TGTGCCAGCAGCTCTCGGGCCGTCGGTGAGGCCCAGTACTTC. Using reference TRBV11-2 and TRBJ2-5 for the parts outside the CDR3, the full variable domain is EAGVAQSPRYKIIEKRQSVAFWCNPISGHATLYWYQQILGQGPKLLIQFQNNGVVDDSQLPKDRFSAERLKGVDSTLKIQPAKLEDSAVYLCASSSRAVGEAQYFGPGTRLLVL.

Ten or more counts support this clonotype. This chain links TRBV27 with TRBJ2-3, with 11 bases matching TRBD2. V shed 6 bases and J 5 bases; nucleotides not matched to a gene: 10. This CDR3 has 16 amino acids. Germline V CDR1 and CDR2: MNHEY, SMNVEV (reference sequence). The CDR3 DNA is TGTGCCAGCAGGTCCTTAGCGGGAGGGCCATTAGATACGCAGTATTTT. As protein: CASRSLAGGPLDTQYF.